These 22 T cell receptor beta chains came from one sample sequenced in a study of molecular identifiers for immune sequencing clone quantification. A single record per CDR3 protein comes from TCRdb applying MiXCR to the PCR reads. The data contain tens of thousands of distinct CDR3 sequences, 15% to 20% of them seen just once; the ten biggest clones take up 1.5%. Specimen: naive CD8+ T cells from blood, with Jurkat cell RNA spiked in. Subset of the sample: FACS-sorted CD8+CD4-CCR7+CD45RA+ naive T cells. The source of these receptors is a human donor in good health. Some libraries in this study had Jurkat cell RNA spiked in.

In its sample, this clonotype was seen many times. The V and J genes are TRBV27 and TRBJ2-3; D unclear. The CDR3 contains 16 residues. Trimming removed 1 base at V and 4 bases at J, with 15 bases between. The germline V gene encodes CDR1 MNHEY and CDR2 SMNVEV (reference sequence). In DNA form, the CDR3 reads TGTGCCAGCAGTTTATTGACTCCTGAGGCGGCAGATACGCAGTATTTT. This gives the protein CASSLLTPEAADTQYF.

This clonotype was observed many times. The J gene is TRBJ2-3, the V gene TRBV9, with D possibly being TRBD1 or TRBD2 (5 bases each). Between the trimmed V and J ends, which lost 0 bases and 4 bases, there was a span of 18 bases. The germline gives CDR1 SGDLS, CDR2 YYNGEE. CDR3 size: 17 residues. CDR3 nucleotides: TGTGCCAGCAGCGTAGGGAGCGGACAACCGCTGTCAGATACGCAGTATTTT. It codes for CASSVGSGQPLSDTQYF.

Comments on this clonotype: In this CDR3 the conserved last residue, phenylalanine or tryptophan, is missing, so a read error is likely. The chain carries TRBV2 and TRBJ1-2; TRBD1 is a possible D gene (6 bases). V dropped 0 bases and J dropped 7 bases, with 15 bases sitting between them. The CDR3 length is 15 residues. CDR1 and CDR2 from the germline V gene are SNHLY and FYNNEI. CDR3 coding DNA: TGTGCCAGCAGTGAAGCTCCTAATCAGGGGTTTGGCTACACCCTC. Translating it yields CASSEAPNQGFGYTL.

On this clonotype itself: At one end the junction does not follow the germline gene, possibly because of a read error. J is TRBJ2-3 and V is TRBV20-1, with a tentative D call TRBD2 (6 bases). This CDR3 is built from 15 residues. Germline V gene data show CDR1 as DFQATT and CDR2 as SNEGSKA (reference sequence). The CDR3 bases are TGCAGTGCTAGAGACCCGGCGGGGTTCACAGGTACGCAGTATTTT. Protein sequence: CSARDPAGFTGTQYF.

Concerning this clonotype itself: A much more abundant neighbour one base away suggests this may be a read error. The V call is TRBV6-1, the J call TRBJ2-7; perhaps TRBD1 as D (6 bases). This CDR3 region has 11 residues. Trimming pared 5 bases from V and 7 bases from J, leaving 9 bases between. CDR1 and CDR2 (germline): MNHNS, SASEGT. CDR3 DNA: TGTGCCAGCAGTACAGGGATAGAGCAGTACTTC. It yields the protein CASSTGIEQYF.

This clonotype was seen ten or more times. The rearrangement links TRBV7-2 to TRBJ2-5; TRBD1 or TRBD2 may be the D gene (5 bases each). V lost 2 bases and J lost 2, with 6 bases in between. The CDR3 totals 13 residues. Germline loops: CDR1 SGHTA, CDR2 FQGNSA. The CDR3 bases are TGTGCCAGCAGCTTATGGGGGCAAGAGACCCAGTACTTC. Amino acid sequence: CASSLWGQETQYF.

CDR3 coding DNA: TGCAGTGCTAGTGTCACCATGATCACCTACAATGAGCAGTTCTTC. Translation gives CSASVTMITYNEQFF. The chain combines TRBV20-1 with TRBJ2-1; unclear D gene. CDR1 is DFQATT and CDR2 is SNEGSKA in the germline V gene (reference sequence). The V gene lost 3 bases and the J gene lost 2 bases, with 14 bases spanning the gap. CDR3 length: 15 amino acids.

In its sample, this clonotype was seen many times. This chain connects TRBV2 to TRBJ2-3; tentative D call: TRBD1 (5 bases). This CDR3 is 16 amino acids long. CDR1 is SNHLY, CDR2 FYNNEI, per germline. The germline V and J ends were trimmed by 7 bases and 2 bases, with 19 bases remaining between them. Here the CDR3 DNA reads TGTGCCAGCATGGGTCAGGGTGGTTCGAACACAGATACGCAGTATTTT. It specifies CASMGQGGSNTDTQYF. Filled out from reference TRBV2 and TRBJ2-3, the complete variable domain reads EPEVTQTPSHQVTQMGQEVILRCVPISNHLYFYWYRQILGQKVEFLVSFYNNEISEKSEIFDDQFSVERPDGSNFTLKIRSTKLEDSAMYFCASMGQGGSNTDTQYFGPGTRLTVL.

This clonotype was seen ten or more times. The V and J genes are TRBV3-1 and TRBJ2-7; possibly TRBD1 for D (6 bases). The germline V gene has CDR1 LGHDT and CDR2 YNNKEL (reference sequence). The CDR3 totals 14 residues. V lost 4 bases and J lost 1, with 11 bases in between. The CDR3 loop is CASSPGDGSYEQYF. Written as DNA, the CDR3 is TGTGCCAGCAGCCCAGGGGACGGATCCTACGAGCAGTACTTC.

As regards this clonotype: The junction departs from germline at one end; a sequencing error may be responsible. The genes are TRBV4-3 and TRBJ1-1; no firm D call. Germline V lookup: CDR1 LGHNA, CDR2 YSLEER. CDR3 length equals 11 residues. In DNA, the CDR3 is TGCGCCGGCAGAAAGGGTGGTGAAGCTTTCTTT. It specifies CAGRKGGEAFF.

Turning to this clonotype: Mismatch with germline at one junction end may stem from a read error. The CDR3 here is CASSLVDSGRPLTLAKSIQYF. The CDR3 nucleotides read TGTGCCAGCAGCTTGGTGGATAGCGGGAGGCCCCTGACGCTAGCCAAAAGCATTCAGTACTTC. The chain couples TRBV5-3 to TRBJ2-4; 10 positions match TRBD2. TRBV5-3 is an open reading frame whose function is uncertain. This CDR3 has 21 amino acids.

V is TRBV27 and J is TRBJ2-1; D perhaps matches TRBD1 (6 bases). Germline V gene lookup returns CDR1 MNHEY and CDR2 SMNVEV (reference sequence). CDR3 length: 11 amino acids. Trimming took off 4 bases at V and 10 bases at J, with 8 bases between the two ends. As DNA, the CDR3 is TGTGCCAGCAGTTCCGGGACAGAGCAGTTCTTC. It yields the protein CASSSGTEQFF.

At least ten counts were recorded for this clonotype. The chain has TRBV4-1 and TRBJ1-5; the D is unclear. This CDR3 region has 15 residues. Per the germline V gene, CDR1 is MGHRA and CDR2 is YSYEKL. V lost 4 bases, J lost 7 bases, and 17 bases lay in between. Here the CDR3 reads CASSLDPEREQPQHF. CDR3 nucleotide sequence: TGCGCCAGCAGCCTGGACCCTGAACGGGAGCAGCCCCAGCATTTT.

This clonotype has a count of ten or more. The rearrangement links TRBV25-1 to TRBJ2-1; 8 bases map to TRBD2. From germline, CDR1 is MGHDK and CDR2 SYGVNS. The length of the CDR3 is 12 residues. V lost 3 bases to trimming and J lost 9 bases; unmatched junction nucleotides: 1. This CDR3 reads CASSETSVEQFF. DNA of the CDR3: TGTGCCAGCAGTGAGACTAGCGTTGAGCAGTTCTTC.

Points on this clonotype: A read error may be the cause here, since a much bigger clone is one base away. The CDR3 protein is CASIFPTGYSESYDEQFF. CDR3 nucleotides: TGTGCCAGCATCTTCCCCACAGGGTACTCCGAATCCTACGATGAGCAGTTCTTC. The chain has TRBV7-9 and TRBJ2-1; TRBD1 is a possible D gene (6 bases). The germline gives CDR1 SEHNR, CDR2 FQNEAQ (reference sequence). CDR3 length equals 18 residues.

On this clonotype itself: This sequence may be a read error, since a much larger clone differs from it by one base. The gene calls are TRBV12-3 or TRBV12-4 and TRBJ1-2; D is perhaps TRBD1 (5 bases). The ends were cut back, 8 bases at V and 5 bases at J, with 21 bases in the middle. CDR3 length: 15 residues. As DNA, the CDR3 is TGTGCCAGCGGTCCCAAGGTGGGGGGAAGTTATGGCTACACCTTC. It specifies CASGPKVGGSYGYTF.

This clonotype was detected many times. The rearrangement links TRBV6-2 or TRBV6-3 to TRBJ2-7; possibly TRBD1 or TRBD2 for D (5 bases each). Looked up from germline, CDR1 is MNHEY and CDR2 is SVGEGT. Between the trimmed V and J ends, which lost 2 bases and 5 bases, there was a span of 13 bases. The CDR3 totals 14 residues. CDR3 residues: CASSYAHGADEQYF. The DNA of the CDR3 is TGTGCCAGCAGTTACGCACACGGGGCGGACGAGCAGTACTTC.

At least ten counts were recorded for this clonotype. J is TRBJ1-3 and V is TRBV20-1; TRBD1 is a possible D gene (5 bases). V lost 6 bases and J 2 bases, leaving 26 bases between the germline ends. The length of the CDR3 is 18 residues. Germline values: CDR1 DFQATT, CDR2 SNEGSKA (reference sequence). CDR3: CSARGRDHPYFAGNTIYF. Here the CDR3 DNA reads TGCAGTGCCCGAGGGAGGGACCACCCGTACTTCGCTGGAAACACCATATATTTT.

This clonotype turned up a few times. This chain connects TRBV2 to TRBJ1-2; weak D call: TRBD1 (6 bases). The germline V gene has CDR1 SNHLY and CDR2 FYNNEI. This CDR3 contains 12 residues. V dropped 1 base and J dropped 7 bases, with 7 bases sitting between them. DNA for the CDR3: TGTGCCAGCAGTGAAGGGGACATTGGCTACACCTTC. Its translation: CASSEGDIGYTF.

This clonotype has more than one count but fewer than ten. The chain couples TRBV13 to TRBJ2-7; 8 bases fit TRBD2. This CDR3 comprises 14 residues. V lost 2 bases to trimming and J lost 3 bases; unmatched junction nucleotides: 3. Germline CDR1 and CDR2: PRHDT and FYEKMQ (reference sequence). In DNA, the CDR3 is TGTGCCAGCAGCTTACGGGAGGGCCGCTACGAGCAGTACTTC. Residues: CASSLREGRYEQYF.

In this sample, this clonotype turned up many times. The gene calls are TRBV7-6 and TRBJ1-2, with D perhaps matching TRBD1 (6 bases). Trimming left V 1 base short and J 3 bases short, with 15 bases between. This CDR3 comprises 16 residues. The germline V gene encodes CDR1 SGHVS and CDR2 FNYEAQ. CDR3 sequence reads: CASSLGDRGPDYGYTF. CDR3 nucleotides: TGTGCCAGCAGCTTAGGGGATCGGGGGCCAGACTATGGCTACACCTTC.

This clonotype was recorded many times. The CDR3 is CASRPGLLNTEAFF. DNA of the CDR3: TGTGCCAGCAGGCCCGGGCTCCTGAACACTGAAGCTTTCTTT. The V gene is TRBV7-9, the J gene TRBJ1-1; no reliable D call. The CDR3 covers 14 residues. CDR1 and CDR2 (germline): SEHNR, FQNEAQ (reference sequence). Trimming took 6 bases from V and 0 from J, leaving 11 bases between them.